This T cell receptor (beta chain) is from a study of CD4+ T cells in melanoma. About this clone: What it binds is unknown.

Assay used: immunoSEQ multiplex PCR; TCRdb lists only in-frame clones, some missing. The data show around 50,000 clones, nearly 90% seen once. Study-wide points: Diverse differentiation states were reported for melanoma neoantigen-specific CD4+ T cells. CD8+ T cell, macrophage and B cell function reportedly correlated with neoantigen-specific CD4+ T cells.

The germline CDR1 and CDR2 sequences are MNHEY and SVGAGI. This CDR3 has 14 residues. Between the trimmed V and J ends, which lost 11 bases and 3 bases, there was a span of 17 bases. The sequencing sample was made of peripheral blood. The chain combines TRBV6-5 with TRBJ1-3; D ambiguous. This TCR derives from a human donor with melanoma. This chain's CDR3 is CASFPEPIGNTIYF. In DNA form, the CDR3 reads TGTGCCTCCTTTCCCGAACCTATTGGAAACACCATATATTTT.